This paragraph reports one T cell receptor (beta chain). This clonotype was seen only once. Its antigen is currently not known. No clone much larger than this one lies a single base away; base qualities are absent. Evidence from a single read is weak. Peripheral blood CD8+ and CD4+ T cells from healthy donors, Susac syndrome patients and multiple sclerosis patients were profiled using high-throughput TCR beta sequencing. Treatment-naive patients with stable or active relapsing-remitting disease fulfilling revised McDonald criteria were used as multiple sclerosis controls. Bulk CD8+ and CD4+ T cells were purified by magnetic negative isolation, while CD8+ TEMRA cells were enriched using FACS. Blood was drawn into EDTA tubes, processed within 24 hours, and PBMCs were isolated by density gradient centrifugation. PBMCs intended for TCR sequencing were cryopreserved in liquid nitrogen and thawed later in a water bath at 37 degrees C. The sorted or isolated CD4+, CD8+ and CD8+ TEMRA cells reached a purity of at least 90%.

The data originate from a study of CD8 T cells in Susac syndrome (dated 2019 in TCRdb). Notes on the research overall: Whether CD8+ T cell activation and differentiation in Susac syndrome was antigen driven was tested using repertoire sequencing.

Looking up the germline V gene (reference sequence) yields CDR1 LNHNV and CDR2 YYDKDF. V sheds 1 base and J sheds 1 base, leaving 7 bases between their ends. From cysteine to phenylalanine, the CDR3 is 14 amino acids long. Kept here is only the CDR3 DNA, which spans 42 bases and is read in frame from base 1. The paper's findings and limits, for the study overall: The number of individuals in the TCR sequencing and HLA analysis was acknowledged as relatively small.

RNA was extracted using the RNeasy kit, and roughly 0.5 to 1 microgram was reverse transcribed with random hexamers. The immunoSEQ multiplex PCR assay, covering 54 Vbeta and 13 Jbeta segments, was used to amplify TCR beta CDR3 regions. Bias from PCR amplification was corrected by using a synthetic template baseline for primer optimization and for computational correction. The paper's data handling went like this. Reads were annotated to V, D and J genes according to IMGT and were analyzed with immunoSEQ Analyzer, with only productive sequences retained. To calculate clonality, Shannon entropy was normalized by log2 of the number of productive unique sequences and then subtracted from one. Public and private clones were assessed among the 100 most prevalent clones of each patient and control. A clone was defined as Susac-specific if it was absent from the healthy and MS cohorts, from over a thousand published viral clones and from other ImmuneACCESS disease sequences. TCRdb handled the public reads itself, with Q25 trimming in fastp and clone calling in MiXCR, and kept productive beta chains. Each entry is one CDR3 protein sequence, shown with its most common DNA and genes. For this entry, the V and J calls and clone size follow TCRdb and not the study's own pipeline. For this sample the table gives some 190,000 distinct CDR3 sequences, of which almost 96% were detected only once. About 0.093% of the sample rests with the top ten.

The chain uses TRBV15 and TRBJ1-1; the D gene identity is not certain. This sequence originates from a human donor with multiple sclerosis. The sequenced sample consisted of CD4+ T cells from PBMCs. In nucleotide form, the sequence is TGTGCCACCAGCAGAGTCGAAGAGAACACTGAAGCTTTCTTT. Protein translation: CATSRVEENTEAFF.